These 9 T cell receptor beta chains share one sample of origin, sequenced in a study of shared clonotypes between healthy human individuals. Here immunoSEQ multiplex PCR was the method, and the copy in TCRdb shows in-frame clones only, minus some. The sample has 2 million to 3 million clones, roughly 92% seen once. Material for sequencing was naive CD4+ T cells sorted from blood. Subset reported: CD45RA+ positively selected. These receptors all stem from a man between 18 and 29 years old in good health.

The CDR3 region is CASTPRRDRGNEQYF. CDR3 nucleotides: TGTGCCAGCACCCCGCGGAGGGACAGGGGCAACGAGCAGTACTTC. The rearrangement joins TRBV6-5 to TRBJ2-7; 10 bases are shared with TRBD1. The CDR3 has 15 amino acids. V was pared by 7 bases and J by 5 bases, with 11 bases of the junction left unmatched. From germline, CDR1 is MNHEY and CDR2 SVGAGI.

The chain joins TRBV10-1 to TRBJ2-1; unclear D gene. CDR3 length equals 16 residues. Germline assignment: CDR1 WNHNN and CDR2 SYGVQD (reference sequence). With 4 bases removed from V and 0 bases from J, the gap between germline ends came to 13 bases. The CDR3 nucleotides read TGCGCCAGCAGTGTCACCCCCGATAGCTCCTACAATGAGCAGTTCTTC. Translating gives CASSVTPDSSYNEQFF.

This clone was counted a single time. The chain links TRBV7-2 to TRBJ2-5; D remains unclear. CDR3 length: 14 residues. The V end lost 3 bases, the J end lost 0 bases, and 8 bases lay between the germline ends. The germline V gene encodes CDR1 SGHTA and CDR2 FQGNSA. In DNA, the CDR3 is TGTGCCAGCAGCTTCGACGATTACCAAGAGACCCAGTACTTC. Its protein is CASSFDDYQETQYF.

The chain links TRBV29-1 to TRBJ2-5; 10 bases line up with TRBD2. Germline assignment: CDR1 SQVTM and CDR2 ANQGSEA. CDR3 length: 15 residues. V lost 7 bases to trimming and J lost 9 bases; unmatched junction nucleotides: 17. The CDR3 loop is CSAGASGSVAGAQYF. In DNA form, the CDR3 reads TGCAGCGCCGGAGCTAGCGGGAGCGTCGCAGGGGCCCAGTACTTC.

This chain links TRBV7-9 with TRBJ2-1, with 9 bases fitting TRBD2. The germline V gene encodes CDR1 SEHNR and CDR2 FQNEAQ (reference sequence). CDR3 length: 17 amino acids. J gave up 4 bases and V 0 bases, and 7 bases lay outside the gene matches. The CDR3 DNA reads TGTGCCAGCAGCTTAGCCAAAGCGGGGGGCCTATACAATGAGCAGTTCTTC. Its translation is CASSLAKAGGLYNEQFF.

This chain connects TRBV5-1 to TRBJ2-3; no clear D gene. V lost 4 bases and J 4 bases, leaving 10 bases between the germline ends. This CDR3 has 13 amino acids. Germline values: CDR1 SGHRS, CDR2 YFSETQ. The CDR3 protein is CASSGLSADTQYF. The CDR3 nucleotides are TGCGCCAGCAGCGGGCTGAGCGCAGATACGCAGTATTTT.

The chain uses TRBV29-1 and TRBJ2-7; the D gene is possibly TRBD2 (5 bases). V lost 3 bases and J lost 5, with 14 bases in between. The CDR3 spans 13 residues. The germline V gene has CDR1 SQVTM and CDR2 ANQGSEA. CDR3 sequence: CSVDLEGSHEQYF. CDR3 in DNA: TGCAGCGTTGATCTGGAAGGGAGCCACGAGCAGTACTTC.

This chain joins TRBV7-9 and TRBJ1-6; no clear D. Germline V gene lookup returns CDR1 SEHNR and CDR2 FQNEAQ (reference sequence). Trimming took off 5 bases at V and 10 bases at J, with 9 bases between the two ends. The CDR3 length is 12 residues. The CDR3 DNA sequence: TGTGCCAGCAGCCCCCCGGGCTCACCCCTCCACTTT. It codes for CASSPPGSPLHF.

This clone showed up just a few times. The genes are TRBV2 and TRBJ1-5, with D maybe TRBD1 (5 bases). There are 14 residues in the CDR3. Germline assignment: CDR1 SNHLY and CDR2 FYNNEI. Trimming cost V 7 bases and J 9 bases, with 19 bases left between them. CDR3 in amino acids: CASTNMGEIGPQHF. The CDR3 DNA reads TGTGCCAGCACTAACATGGGGGAAATCGGGCCCCAGCATTTT. Full variable domain (remainder filled in from reference TRBV2 and TRBJ1-5): EPEVTQTPSHQVTQMGQEVILRCVPISNHLYFYWYRQILGQKVEFLVSFYNNEISEKSEIFDDQFSVERPDGSNFTLKIRSTKLEDSAMYFCASTNMGEIGPQHFGDGTRLSIL.